This T cell receptor (beta chain) was found in a study of shared clonotypes between healthy human individuals. Points from the study as a whole: Genetic and exposure-history diversity was limited by the few donors.

The V end lost 1 base, the J end lost 2 bases, and 5 bases lay between the germline ends. Germline V gives CDR1 MNHEY, CDR2 SMNVEV (reference sequence). The CDR3 covers 13 residues. Sequencing was at deep level. Original handling: Junction-only sequences without quality scores came from ImmunoSEQ, so filtering differed. Libraries were prepared by immunoSEQ multiplex PCR; TCRdb keeps only in-frame clonotypes and omits some of them. Clone size and the V and J calls come from that table; the DNA yielded D and trimming. The data hold roughly 2.4 million clones, with roughly 95% observed a single time. Free of recent acute infections or vaccinations, the donors were healthy HIV-negative adults. Concerning this clone itself: Its target is not known.

This TCR derives from a man younger than 35 in good health. The chain employs TRBV27 and TRBJ1-2; D remains ambiguous. The sample taken for sequencing was naive CD4+ T cells sorted from blood. The subset here: CD45RA+ positively selected. The chain's CDR3 is CASSLYGNYGYTF. In DNA form, the CDR3 reads TGTGCCAGCAGTTTATACGGGAACTATGGCTACACCTTC.